Listed below are T cell receptor beta chains from one sample, sequenced in a study of T cell changes during pregnancy in multiple sclerosis. TCRdb's copy holds only in-frame clones and misses some; the assay was immunoSEQ multiplex PCR. In the table there are about 40,000 clones, 89% of which are singletons. The specimen was CD4+ T cells from peripheral blood mononuclear cells, collected after pregnancy. The origin of the receptors is a female donor with multiple sclerosis, enrolled in a pregnancy study. Both conserved end residues are part of each CDR3. The order of the fields is J gene, V gene, D gene, CDR3 length, CDR3 protein, CDR3 DNA. A D gene is named only where the DNA matches it firmly.

>TRBJ1-1|TRBV5-1|TRBD1|15
CASSLVTGGNTEAFF
TGCGCCAGCAGCTTGGTTACAGGGGGGAACACTGAAGCTTTCTTT
>TRBJ1-3|TRBV5-1|-|14
CASSSAGSGNTIYF
TGCGCCAGCAGCTCGGCGGGCTCTGGAAACACCATATATTTT
>TRBJ1-2|TRBV7-9|-|15
CASNPWRGSNYGYTF
TGTGCCAGCAATCCCTGGAGGGGTTCTAACTATGGCTACACCTTC
>TRBJ1-4|TRBV14|-|16
CASSQSVWGGQEKLFF
TGTGCCAGCAGCCAATCCGTTTGGGGGGGGCAGGAAAAACTGTTTTTT
>TRBJ2-7|TRBV2|-|14
CASRSPDSSYEQYF
TGTGCCAGCCGCTCTCCCGACAGCTCCTACGAGCAGTACTTC
>TRBJ1-1|TRBV29-1|TRBD1|15
CSVHDRGISNTEAFF
TGCAGCGTTCACGACAGGGGGATATCAAACACTGAAGCTTTCTTT
>TRBJ2-7|TRBV13|-|13
CASSQQGSYEQYF
TGTGCCAGCAGCCAACAGGGATCCTACGAGCAGTACTTC
>TRBJ2-5|TRBV5-4|TRBD2|16
CASSLRLAGGQETQYF
TGTGCCAGCAGCTTGAGGCTAGCGGGAGGGCAAGAGACCCAGTACTTC
>TRBJ2-5|TRBV19|TRBD1|17
CASSYKTGQVLQETQYF
TGTGCCAGTAGTTATAAAACGGGACAGGTTCTTCAAGAGACCCAGTACTTC
>TRBJ2-1|TRBV2|TRBD2|16
CASSEAAGRTNNEQFF
TGTGCCAGCAGTGAAGCTGCCGGGAGGACAAACAATGAGCAGTTCTTC
>TRBJ2-7|TRBV5-4|TRBD2|16
CASSLSASGNTYEQYF
TGTGCCAGCAGCTTGAGCGCTAGCGGGAATACCTACGAGCAGTACTTC
>TRBJ2-5|TRBV10-1|TRBD1|15
CASSERTGGAETQYF
TGCGCCAGCAGTGAAAGGACAGGGGGCGCGGAGACCCAGTACTTC